This T cell receptor (beta chain) stems from a study of graft-versus-host responses after intestinal transplantation. Findings of the study overall: GvH clones occurred in recipient marrow; some first appeared in ileum or blood.

Assay: immunoSEQ multiplex PCR; the TCRdb copy retains only in-frame clones and omits some. This sample has about 2,500 clones, with 25% to 30% found just once. Trimming removed 0 bases from V and 2 bases from J, with 10 bases in between. Germline CDR1 is KGHSH and CDR2 is LQKENI. CDR3 length equals 15 residues. This clone was observed a few times. The chain couples TRBV18 to TRBJ1-1; D may be TRBD1 (5 bases). This specimen was alloreactive CD4+ T cells from a mixed lymphocyte reaction culture, taken before transplantation. Subset denoted: CFSE-low proliferating T cells sorted from roughly six-day pre-transplant mixed lymphocyte reaction (GvH or HvG direction). The TCR comes from a human patient who was an organ donor for intestinal transplantation. The CDR3 reads CASSPPGPSNTEAFF. In nucleotides, the CDR3 is TGTGCCAGCTCACCACCGGGGCCTTCCAACACTGAAGCTTTCTTT.